This TCR beta chain was sequenced in a study of CD8+ T cells in alopecia areata. Overall study context: Percentage of affected scalp area was the basis on which treated patients' severity was scored. Study-wide results and caveats: Uncertainty about whether baseline CD8+ expansion is linked to response remains, with one nonresponder.

The authors extracted RNA and reverse transcribed it into cDNA as the sequencing template. The assay was immunoSEQ multiplex PCR, and TCRdb's table has in-frame clones only and misses some. The repertoire holds approximately 90,000 clones, with 60% to 80% as singletons. Germline V CDR1 and CDR2: WSHSY, SAAADI. Trimming cost V 3 bases and J 4 bases, with 12 bases left between them. The CDR3 contains 14 residues. Sample treatment: oral pan-JAK inhibitor, 5-10 mg twice daily. As to this clone: Its specificity is not known.

The sequence came from a human donor with alopecia areata. The sample in question was CD8+ T cells sorted from blood, obtained at approximately week 42, from a patient treated with tofacitinib. The V and J genes are TRBV10-2 and TRBJ1-2; D unclear. The CDR3 DNA reads as TGCGCCAGCAGTGATTTAACGGGTGGCTATGGCTACACCTTC. This sequence encodes CASSDLTGGYGYTF.